A single T cell receptor (beta chain) is shown here with its context. Its antigen is not yet known. Per-base qualities were not stored, and no clone one base away is much larger. Spanning cysteine to phenylalanine, the CDR3 consists of 14 amino acids. CDR3 DNA only is kept here, 42 bases in frame from base 1. V and J lose 0 bases and 0 bases, and a span of 3 bases separates them. Taken from the germline V gene, the CDR1 and CDR2 loops are WSHSY and SAAADI. Using the deep immunoSEQ assay, multiplex PCR amplified TCR CDR3 regions from genomic DNA. For each cell subset, the extracted genomic DNA was distributed evenly across all wells of several immunoSEQ 96-well plates, and each plate served as one replicate. For sorted subsets, approximately 200 ng of genomic DNA, equivalent to 25,000 to 35,000 T cell genomes, went into each replicate PCR. Purified libraries were quantified with a Qubit 3.0 fluorometer, sized on a Bioanalyzer 2100, and re-quantified with the KAPA Library Quantification kit. A separate single-read 150-cycle Illumina NextSeq 550 flow cell was used to sequence each immunoSEQ 96-well plate. The original pipeline was this. Because only junctional sequences without quality scores were contained in the immunoSEQ output, filtering matching that applied to full-length reads could not be performed. Sequences were annotated with PyIR, a Python wrapper for IgBLAST v1.9, and V/J genes and CDR3 were assigned using IMGT germline references. Reads were filtered out if the reads had weak V/J assignments (E-value above 1e-6), no CDR3, stop codons, out-of-frame junctions, or ambiguous translated residues. V3J clonotypes were defined by identical inferred V gene, J gene, and CDR3 amino acid sequence. Percentage overlap between repertoires was computed as shared unique clonotypes divided by the size of the smaller repertoire. RTK rarefaction, the Chao1 estimator, and Recon v2.1 estimates of unobserved clonotypes were used to assess repertoire richness. Generation probabilities for all TCRbeta clonotypes obtained by the gDNA method from four donors were computed using OLGA. Drawn from immuneACCESS, this table holds only the in-frame rearrangements with V and J called that TCRdb kept. Clones are partly lost; checked studies trace under half to an unresolved V gene and leave the rest unexplained. V and J calls and clone size are given by that table; D and trimming were obtained from the DNA. Across this sample there are about 1 million clones, with about 77% seen only once. Of the sample, approximately 1.5% falls within the top ten clones.

The data belong to a study of shared clonotypes between healthy human individuals (dated by TCRdb to about 2020). A note on the overall study: Two women and a few men aged 18 to 49 years were included in the cohort. Per donor, three plates each were used for CD4 naive and CD4 memory, two for CD8 naive, and one for CD8 memory. To estimate repertoire size and how much clonotype sharing occurs between individuals, the study deeply sequenced the blood TCR repertoires of five healthy adults. Libraries were prepared and TCR repertoires were sequenced by different laboratories using diverse techniques, in order to increase sequencing depth and limit assay-specific biases. Each donor's leukapheresis produced roughly between roughly 0.94 and 9.5 billion PBMCs.

On the study overall, not on this receptor specifically: Compared with non-shared clonotypes, the clonotypes found in all four sorted-subset donors had higher generation probabilities. Pairwise subsampling led to the expectation that sequencing depth would affect the degree of clonotype sharing among donors. The genetic and exposure-history diversity represented was limited by the small number of donors. Only blood was sampled, and tissue TCR repertoires likely differ from those in blood. Sharing across a handful of donors was observed for about 4.8% of naive CD4, 3.5% of naive CD8, 2% to 2.5% of memory CD4, and roughly 0.4% of memory CD8 clonotypes. Rarefaction of sorted-subset datasets indicated incomplete sequencing despite the large sequencing depth. Larger estimated clonotype richness was generally found for naive subsets than for memory subsets.

The donors were healthy, HIV-negative adults with no recently reported acute infections or vaccinations. Only Caucasian adults living in Nashville, Tennessee, USA were represented among the donors. CD4+ T cells were enriched by magnetic negative selection; naive cells were then positively selected on CD45RA, and the negative fraction formed the memory subset. After blood collection by leukapheresis, PBMCs were isolated using Ficoll-Histopaque density gradient centrifugation and then cryopreserved in the vapor phase of liquid nitrogen. Analytical flow cytometry was used to check the purity and quantity of each magnetically sorted T cell population. From each sorted fraction, genomic DNA was isolated and quantified by UV absorbance on a Nanodrop 2000c.

This TCR derives from a young man in good health. Sequencing was done on a sample of memory CD4+ T cells sorted from blood. According to the study, the label for this sample's cell subset or site signals: CD45RA-negative fraction. The chain links TRBV10-2 with TRBJ1-5; the D segment cannot be called with confidence. The bases are TGCGCCAGCAGTGAGTCAATTAGCAATCAGCCCCAGCATTTT. It is translated as CASSESISNQPQHF.